One and the same sample provided the 27 T cell receptor beta chains below, sequenced in a study of T cell changes during pregnancy in multiple sclerosis. Clones were sequenced by immunoSEQ multiplex PCR, and TCRdb holds only the in-frame ones, with some missing. The sample includes 50,000 to 75,000 clones, about 93% of them seen just once. Sequenced material: CD8+ T cells from peripheral blood mononuclear cells, taken in the third trimester of pregnancy. These receptors all stem from a female donor with multiple sclerosis, enrolled in a pregnancy study.

The chain joins TRBV23-1 to TRBJ2-3; 10 nucleotides align to TRBD1. TRBV23-1 is an ORF, and what it does is uncertain. The trim removed 6 bases at V and 4 bases at J, leaving 10 bases unmatched. The length of the CDR3 is 16 residues. This CDR3 is CASSPERTGGSDTQYF. The CDR3 DNA reads TGCGCCAGCAGCCCAGAAAGGACAGGGGGATCAGATACGCAGTATTTT.

V gene TRBV10-3 combines with J gene TRBJ2-2; D is unresolved. V was shortened by 2 bases and J by 5 bases, with 12 bases between the two germline ends. Germline-derived CDR1 and CDR2 are ENHRY and SYGVKD. This CDR3 has 15 amino acids. The CDR3 is CAISEPRDFTGELFF. CDR3 DNA: TGTGCCATCAGTGAGCCGAGAGACTTTACCGGGGAGCTGTTTTTT.

The V call is TRBV27, the J call TRBJ2-5, with a possible D match to TRBD1 (7 bases). CDR3 length: 14 residues. CDR1 and CDR2 from the germline V gene are MNHEY and SMNVEV (reference sequence). The germline V and J ends were trimmed by 1 base and 4 bases, with 10 bases remaining between them. The CDR3 nucleotides are TGTGCCAGCAGTTTATACAGGGGAGGAGAGACCCAGTACTTC. Translation gives CASSLYRGGETQYF.

The chain combines TRBV7-6 with TRBJ2-7; 8 positions match TRBD1. Germline values: CDR1 SGHVS, CDR2 FNYEAQ. The CDR3 has 15 residues. The V segment lost 3 bases and the J segment 6 bases; nucleotides outside the gene matches: 10. The CDR3 bases are TGTGCCAGCAGCTTCCGAGACGTACAGGGGGGCGAGCAGTACTTC. It is translated as CASSFRDVQGGEQYF.

CDR3 DNA sequence: TGTGCCAGTAGTTTCGGACAGGGCGGGGAGCAGTACTTC. Protein product: CASSFGQGGEQYF. The rearrangement joins TRBV19 to TRBJ2-7; 8 bases agree with TRBD1. The V segment lost 5 bases and the J segment 7 bases; nucleotides outside the gene matches: 7. This CDR3 comprises 13 residues. The germline CDR1 and CDR2 sequences are LNHDA and SQIVND (reference sequence). The full variable domain, rest sourced from reference TRBV19 and TRBJ2-7, is DGGITQSPKYLFRKEGQNVTLSCEQNLNHDAMYWYRQDPGQGLRLIYYSQIVNDFQKGDIAEGYSVSREKKESFPLTVTSAQKNPTAFYLCASSFGQGGEQYFGPGTRLTVT.

The chain links TRBV19 to TRBJ2-7; 8 nucleotides match TRBD2. This CDR3 has 14 amino acids. Germline values: CDR1 LNHDA, CDR2 SQIVND (reference sequence). V shed 5 bases and J 4 bases; nucleotides not matched to a gene: 7. CDR3 residues: CASSALAETYEQYF. The CDR3 DNA reads TGTGCCAGTAGTGCACTAGCGGAGACATACGAGCAGTACTTC. Together with reference TRBV19 and TRBJ2-7, the CDR3 gives the full variable domain: DGGITQSPKYLFRKEGQNVTLSCEQNLNHDAMYWYRQDPGQGLRLIYYSQIVNDFQKGDIAEGYSVSREKKESFPLTVTSAQKNPTAFYLCASSALAETYEQYFGPGTRLTVT.

This sequence joins TRBV7-9 and TRBJ1-2; possibly TRBD1 for D (5 bases). This CDR3 comprises 14 residues. Trimming stripped 7 bases from V and 4 bases from J, with 16 bases between. The germline CDR1 and CDR2 sequences are SEHNR and FQNEAQ (reference sequence). CDR3 sequence reads: CASTGRGGSYGYTF. The CDR3 DNA follows: TGTGCCAGCACTGGCCGGGGGGGTTCCTATGGCTACACCTTC.

This clone has just a few counts. This chain joins TRBV19 and TRBJ2-1; TRBD1 matches 8 bases. Germline values: CDR1 LNHDA, CDR2 SQIVND (reference sequence). The J segment lost 1 base and the V segment lost 5 bases, leaving 4 bases of the junction unmatched. The CDR3 has 15 amino acids. CDR3 loop: CASSPTGGSYNEQFF. CDR3 DNA sequence: TGTGCCAGTAGTCCTACAGGGGGATCCTACAATGAGCAGTTCTTC.

The rearrangement links TRBV27 to TRBJ1-2, with D perhaps matching TRBD1 (6 bases). This CDR3 has 15 amino acids. Germline V lookup: CDR1 MNHEY, CDR2 SMNVEV (reference sequence). Trimming shortened V by 3 bases and J by 6 bases, and 17 bases separated the two germline ends. Here the CDR3 DNA reads TGTGCCAGCAGTTTTGGCGGGGGCAGGTCGGATGGCTACACCTTC. Translation: CASSFGGGRSDGYTF.

The chain carries TRBV27 and TRBJ1-2, with 8 bases lining up with TRBD1. The CDR3 consists of 14 residues. Germline CDR1 and CDR2: MNHEY and SMNVEV (reference sequence). J lost 4 bases, V lost 6 bases, and 7 bases had no gene match. The CDR3 sequence is CASSPTGASYGYTF. In DNA, the CDR3 is TGTGCCAGCAGCCCGACAGGGGCTTCCTATGGCTACACCTTC.

The genes are TRBV7-9 and TRBJ2-1; D is unclear. The CDR3 covers 13 residues. CDR1 SEHNR and CDR2 FQNEAQ come from the germline V gene (reference sequence). V was shortened by 0 bases and J by 7 bases, with 7 bases between the two germline ends. The CDR3 DNA reads TGTGCCAGCAGCTTAGCTTTAGATAATGAGCAGTTCTTC. Its translation: CASSLALDNEQFF.

The V gene is TRBV4-2, the J gene TRBJ2-7; D is undetermined. Trimming shortened V by 2 bases and J by 1 base, and 12 bases separated the two germline ends. Germline V gene sequence: CDR1 LGHNA, CDR2 YNFKEQ. There are 15 residues in the CDR3. The CDR3 sequence: CASSQTRVISYEQYF. DNA for the CDR3: TGTGCCAGCAGCCAAACGCGAGTTATATCCTACGAGCAGTACTTC.

The chain couples TRBV27 to TRBJ1-5; D possibly corresponds to TRBD1 (6 bases). The germline V and J ends were trimmed by 1 base and 5 bases, with 15 bases remaining between them. The CDR3 sequence is 16 residues long. Per the germline V gene, CDR1 is MNHEY and CDR2 is SMNVEV (reference sequence). In nucleotides, the CDR3 is TGTGCCAGCAGTTTATGGGCAGGGGCGTCCCATCAGCCCCAGCATTTT. Translating gives CASSLWAGASHQPQHF.

V and J are TRBV30 and TRBJ1-5; D uncertain. CDR3 length: 14 residues. Trimming stripped 2 bases from V and 5 bases from J, with 13 bases between. The germline V gene encodes CDR1 GTSNPN and CDR2 SVGIG (reference sequence). CDR3 DNA sequence: TGTGCCTGGAGTTCCGGAGGCGGGGATCAGCCCCAGCATTTT. It codes for CAWSSGGGDQPQHF.

The chain joins TRBV6-1 to TRBJ2-2; 9 nucleotides agree with TRBD2. The CDR3 has 17 residues. The germline V gene has CDR1 MNHNS and CDR2 SASEGT. Trimming cost V 4 bases and J 8 bases; bases outside gene matches: 14. As DNA, the CDR3 is TGTGCCAGCAGTGCCCTCGGGGGTAGCGGGGGAGCTGGGGAGCTGTTTTTT. Translation gives CASSALGGSGGAGELFF.

This chain joins TRBV19 and TRBJ1-5, with D unresolved. CDR1 is LNHDA, CDR2 SQIVND, per germline (reference sequence). V was clipped by 3 bases and J by 7 bases, with 13 bases between them. CDR3 size: 14 residues. The CDR3 DNA sequence: TGTGCCAGTAGTATTCGAGGTTCAAGCCAGCCCCAGCATTTT. This codes for CASSIRGSSQPQHF. Full variable domain (remainder filled in from reference TRBV19 and TRBJ1-5): DGGITQSPKYLFRKEGQNVTLSCEQNLNHDAMYWYRQDPGQGLRLIYYSQIVNDFQKGDIAEGYSVSREKKESFPLTVTSAQKNPTAFYLCASSIRGSSQPQHFGDGTRLSIL.

The V gene is TRBV19, the J gene TRBJ1-1; D is perhaps TRBD1 (6 bases). The CDR3 consists of 12 residues. The germline V gene encodes CDR1 LNHDA and CDR2 SQIVND (reference sequence). Trimming cost V 5 bases and J 4 bases, with 8 bases left between them. In nucleotides, the CDR3 is TGTGCCAGTAGTGGGGGCGGCACTGAAGCTTTCTTT. This codes for CASSGGGTEAFF.

The count of this clone is one. V usage is TRBV19 and J usage is TRBJ1-2, with 8 bases aligning to TRBD1. Germline assignment: CDR1 LNHDA and CDR2 SQIVND (reference sequence). The ends lost 1 base at V and 1 base at J; junction bases unmatched: 11. The CDR3 spans 18 residues. CDR3 sequence reads: CASSIAGGDGHGNYGYTF. The CDR3, as DNA: TGTGCCAGTAGTATAGCAGGGGGCGACGGGCACGGTAACTATGGCTACACCTTC.

The gene calls are TRBV18 and TRBJ2-7; no clear D. V was cut by 0 bases and J by 3 bases, with 9 bases left in between. The CDR3 loop spans 14 amino acids. Germline V gene data show CDR1 as KGHSH and CDR2 as LQKENI. Written as DNA, the CDR3 is TGTGCCAGCTCACCACCGTCGGGTTACTACGAGCAGTACTTC. Translating it yields CASSPPSGYYEQYF.

J is TRBJ2-1 and V is TRBV5-6; 9 bases are a match to TRBD2. This CDR3 spans 15 amino acids. The ends lost 2 bases at V and 0 bases at J; junction bases unmatched: 0. The germline CDR1 and CDR2 sequences are SGHDT and YYEEEE. The CDR3 region is CASSFSGSSYNEQFF. The CDR3 bases are TGTGCCAGCAGCTTTAGCGGGAGCTCCTACAATGAGCAGTTCTTC.

The gene calls are TRBV28 and TRBJ2-3; TRBD1 agrees at 10 bases. Per germline, CDR1 MDHEN and CDR2 SYDVKM. CDR3 size: 16 residues. Unmatched junction bases numbered 10, after V lost 6 bases and J lost 4 bases. The CDR3 sequence is CASRKGQGLAADTQYF. The CDR3 nucleotides read TGTGCCAGCAGAAAGGGACAGGGGCTAGCCGCAGATACGCAGTATTTT.

This clone was found once. Here the CDR3 DNA reads TGTGCCAGTAGTGCGGTACTGAACACTGAAGCTTTCTTT. It translates to CASSAVLNTEAFF. The chain has TRBV19 and TRBJ1-1, with unresolved D. CDR1 and CDR2 (germline): LNHDA, SQIVND (reference sequence). The V end lost 5 bases, the J end lost 0 bases, and 7 bases lay between the germline ends. The CDR3 is made up of 13 amino acids. Drawing the rest from reference TRBV19 and TRBJ1-1, the complete variable domain is DGGITQSPKYLFRKEGQNVTLSCEQNLNHDAMYWYRQDPGQGLRLIYYSQIVNDFQKGDIAEGYSVSREKKESFPLTVTSAQKNPTAFYLCASSAVLNTEAFFGQGTRLTVV.

V gene TRBV5-4 combines with J gene TRBJ1-1, with no clear D. This CDR3 is 15 amino acids long. V was shortened by 3 bases and J by 4 bases, with 16 bases between the two germline ends. Per the germline V gene, CDR1 is SGHNT and CDR2 is YYREEE (reference sequence). CDR3 in amino acids: CASSSPGREGTEAFF. The CDR3 coding sequence is TGTGCCAGCAGCTCCCCCGGGAGGGAGGGCACTGAAGCTTTCTTT.

The chain links TRBV4-1 to TRBJ2-7, with TRBD2 identical over 8 bases. Germline CDR1 and CDR2: MGHRA and YSYEKL. V gave up 4 bases and J gave up 5 bases; unmatched junction bases: 7. The CDR3 spans 14 residues. The CDR3 region is CASSLAGITHEQYF. The CDR3 DNA is TGCGCCAGCAGCCTAGCGGGAATTACCCACGAGCAGTACTTC.

V is TRBV2 and J is TRBJ2-1, with a weak D call TRBD1 (5 bases). Per the germline V gene, CDR1 is SNHLY and CDR2 is FYNNEI. The CDR3 is 11 amino acids. Deletions cut 4 bases from V and 11 bases from J, with 9 bases between. The CDR3 spells CASSGAGKQFF. The CDR3 nucleotides are TGTGCCAGCAGTGGGGCAGGGAAGCAGTTCTTC.

The CDR3 loop is CASSQHTTGLEAFF. As DNA, the CDR3 is TGCGCCAGCAGCCAACATACGACAGGGCTTGAAGCTTTCTTT. The chain is built from TRBV5-1 and TRBJ1-1, with 7 bases that match TRBD1. Trimming removed 4 bases from V and 7 bases from J; junction bases left unmatched: 10. CDR3 size: 14 residues. Germline V gives CDR1 SGHRS, CDR2 YFSETQ.

This chain links TRBV2 with TRBJ2-2; D unresolved. Germline CDR1 reads SNHLY; CDR2 reads FYNNEI. The CDR3 sequence is 13 residues long. With 5 bases removed from V and 7 bases from J, the gap between germline ends came to 11 bases. CDR3 DNA: TGTGCCAGCAGTCTCGTTAAATTCGGGGAGCTGTTTTTT. Protein sequence: CASSLVKFGELFF.